Below are 5 T cell receptor beta chains sequenced from a single sample in a study of blood T cell repertoires in COVID-19. This table comes from immunoSEQ multiplex PCR, and its TCRdb copy is limited to in-frame clones, with some not included. The table has approximately 100,000 clones, about nine tenths seen once. Input material: peripheral blood. Every receptor here comes from a man aged 65 to 79 with acute or convalescent COVID-19.

V gene TRBV4-1 combines with J gene TRBJ2-1, with 9 nucleotides matching TRBD2. The CDR3 extends over 14 amino acids. Per germline, CDR1 MGHRA and CDR2 YSYEKL. The V gene end was trimmed by 4 bases and the J gene end by 5 bases; junction bases not matched to a gene: 3. The CDR3 nucleotides read TGCGCCAGCAGCCCTGGGACTAGCCACAATGAGCAGTTCTTC. Protein: CASSPGTSHNEQFF.

In its sample, this clone was seen once. The chain is built from TRBV7-3 and TRBJ1-2; D gene ambiguous. Germline lookup yields CDR1 SGHTA and CDR2 FQGTGA. This CDR3 region has 15 residues. V was cut by 4 bases and J by 3 bases, with 15 bases left in between. CDR3 nucleotides: TGTGCCAGCAGCTCCACCCAAACAGAGTACTATGGCTACACCTTC. Translating it yields CASSSTQTEYYGYTF.

The chain carries TRBV7-2 and TRBJ2-1, with 13 positions matching TRBD2. This CDR3 comprises 15 residues. Per germline, CDR1 SGHTA and CDR2 FQGNSA. V shed 2 bases, J shed 6 bases, and the junction held 1 base outside the gene matches. CDR3 DNA sequence: TGTGCCAGCAGCTTAACTAGCGGGGGGGGCAATGAGCAGTTCTTC. Amino acid sequence: CASSLTSGGGNEQFF. The full variable domain, in which reference TRBV7-2 and TRBJ2-1 provide the parts outside the CDR3, is GAGVSQSPSNKVTEKGKDVELRCDPISGHTALYWYRQSLGQGLEFLIYFQGNSAPDKSGLPSDRFSAERTGGSVSTLTIQRTQQEDSAVYLCASSLTSGGGNEQFFGPGTRLTVL.

The chain links TRBV2 to TRBJ2-3; D possibly corresponds to TRBD2 (5 bases). Germline assignment: CDR1 SNHLY and CDR2 FYNNEI. This CDR3 spans 14 amino acids. Trimming shortened V by 2 bases and J by 5 bases, and 11 bases separated the two germline ends. This chain's CDR3 is CASSEMASRDTQYF. Written as DNA, the CDR3 is TGTGCCAGCAGTGAAATGGCTAGCCGAGATACGCAGTATTTT. Drawing the rest from reference TRBV2 and TRBJ2-3, the complete variable domain is EPEVTQTPSHQVTQMGQEVILRCVPISNHLYFYWYRQILGQKVEFLVSFYNNEISEKSEIFDDQFSVERPDGSNFTLKIRSTKLEDSAMYFCASSEMASRDTQYFGPGTRLTVL.

J is TRBJ1-2 and V is TRBV2; 7 bases line up with TRBD1. Germline CDR1 SNHLY, CDR2 FYNNEI. The CDR3 spans 11 residues. The trim removed 10 bases at V and 6 bases at J, leaving 5 bases unmatched. The CDR3 sequence: CANPTGNGYTF. The CDR3, as DNA: TGTGCCAACCCGACAGGGAATGGCTACACCTTC.